Below, one TCR beta chain is given with its context. What it recognizes is unknown. This sample was included in a study of graft-versus-host responses after intestinal transplantation. Overall study context: Tacrolimus plus steroids were given to all recipients for approximately three years, preceded by anti-thymocyte globulin induction.

Whole-study findings and limits: GvH clones turned up in recipient marrow; some had shown up first in ileum or blood.

Libraries were prepared by immunoSEQ multiplex PCR; TCRdb keeps only in-frame clonotypes and omits some of them. The repertoire holds tens of thousands of clones, with 92% as singletons. This sequence was found in a human patient who received an intestinal transplant, so some T cells may come from the graft donor. The specimen comprised PBMCs, sampled 98 days after intestinal transplantation.

The chain's CDR3 is CASSLELDRVETQYF. DNA for the CDR3: TGTGCCAGCAGCTTAGAATTGGACAGGGTAGAGACCCAGTACTTC. The chain links TRBV7-6 to TRBJ2-5, with TRBD1 identical over 8 bases. This CDR3 contains 15 residues. In germline, CDR1 is SGHVS, CDR2 FNYEAQ. V dropped 1 base and J dropped 4; count of bases not matched to a gene: 5. Full variable domain (remainder filled in from reference TRBV7-6 and TRBJ2-5): GAGVSQSPRYKVTKRGQDVALRCDPISGHVSLYWYRQALGQGPEFLTYFNYEAQQDKSGLPNDRFSAERPEGSISTLTIQRTEQRDSAMYRCASSLELDRVETQYFGPGTRLLVL.